The clone carrying this T cell receptor beta chain has a count of ten or more. What it binds is unknown. This entry belongs to a study of identical twins. Whole-study findings and limits: Memory repertoires lacked the insertion deficit that abundant cord blood beta clonotypes showed. Excess low generation probability was seen in twin-shared out-of-frame alpha sequences.

Template switching introduced a universal primer site, and the cDNA bore unique molecular identifiers. TCRdb re-called the 5' RACE reads through MiXCR, storing one row per CDR3 protein. The sample gives roughly 690,000 distinct CDR3 sequences, around 6.1% of which show up once; roughly 2% is in the top ten. The CDR3 sequence is 17 residues long. Germline lookup yields CDR1 SGHRS and CDR2 YFSETQ. Trimming took off 6 bases at V and 0 bases at J, with 18 bases between the two ends. Specimen: naive T cells sorted from blood. The chain uses TRBV5-1 and TRBJ1-4; unclear D gene. The origin of this receptor is a man between 18 and 29 years old in good health. The CDR3 region is CASTPAGVSATNEKLFF. CDR3 sequence (DNA): TGCGCCAGCACCCCCGCTGGGGTCAGTGCAACTAATGAAAAACTGTTTTTT.